The source of this T cell receptor beta chain is a study of cytomegalovirus exposure and HLA in healthy donors. The PCR had 60 Vbeta and 13 Jbeta primers. Sequencing was performed with immunoSEQ multiplex PCR; in TCRdb, only in-frame clones are kept and a portion is missing. The listing records under 95,000 clones. The CDR3 extends over 15 amino acids. Trimming at V came to 4 bases and at J to 2 bases, leaving 5 bases not matched to a gene. The germline V gene has CDR1 SGHRS and CDR2 YFSETQ. The clonotype was recovered from a man aged 18 to 30 in good health and CMV-seropositive. The chain couples TRBV5-1 to TRBJ2-7; 11 nucleotides match TRBD2. Sequencing was done on a sample of PBMCs. As DNA, the CDR3 is TGCGCCAGCAGCCACAGACTAGCGGGAACCTACGAGCAGTACTTC. Its protein product is CASSHRLAGTYEQYF.